One sample yielded the 12 T cell receptor beta chains listed below, sequenced in a study of T cell responses to AZD1222 COVID-19 vaccine. Profiling relied on immunoSEQ multiplex PCR, and the TCRdb table lists in-frame clones only, not all of them. Counted here are about 92,000 clones, approximately 90% occurring once; the ten biggest clones make up about 7.5%. This sample comprised peripheral blood, obtained on day 0 of AZD1222 vaccination. The origin of the receptors is an adult in good health.

V is TRBV27 and J is TRBJ1-5; weak D call: TRBD1 (5 bases). Germline V gives CDR1 MNHEY, CDR2 SMNVEV (reference sequence). The CDR3 sequence is 13 residues long. V shed 5 bases and J shed 6 bases, with 11 bases lying between them. The CDR3 protein is CASSRSGIQPQHF. The CDR3 bases are TGTGCCAGCAGTCGTTCAGGGATTCAGCCCCAGCATTTT.

The chain employs TRBV7-3 and TRBJ1-2, with D unclear. The CDR3 is made up of 18 amino acids. The V end was cut by 6 bases, the J end by 2 bases, with 25 bases between. CDR1 SGHTA and CDR2 FQGTGA come from the germline V gene. The CDR3 DNA reads TGTGCCAGCAGAGGTAGTGGGGTCCCTGTCTTCTCCAACTATGGCTACACCTTC. This codes for CASRGSGVPVFSNYGYTF.

V is TRBV5-1 and J is TRBJ1-1; TRBD1 aligns across 10 bases. Germline loops: CDR1 SGHRS, CDR2 YFSETQ. J gave up 5 bases and V 0 bases, and 1 base lay outside the gene matches. The CDR3 contains 14 residues. The CDR3 sequence is CASSLGTGGTEAFF. CDR3 coding DNA: TGCGCCAGCAGCTTGGGGACAGGGGGAACTGAAGCTTTCTTT.

The chain combines TRBV5-4 with TRBJ2-1; perhaps TRBD2 as D (5 bases). Germline CDR1 is SGHNT and CDR2 is YYREEE (reference sequence). Trimming removed 1 base from V and 7 bases from J, with 15 bases in between. The CDR3 loop spans 15 amino acids. CDR3 sequence reads: CASSLRGRVSNEQFF. The CDR3 DNA is TGTGCCAGCAGCTTGCGGGGAAGGGTCTCAAATGAGCAGTTCTTC.

This clone was found once. The chain links TRBV15 to TRBJ2-3; TRBD2 matches at 15 bases. The CDR3 has 17 residues. The V gene's germline CDR1 is LNHNV and CDR2 YYDKDF (reference sequence). With V trimmed by 1 base and J by 4 bases, 3 bases remained unmatched. This CDR3 is CATSRGTSGGGADTQYF. As DNA, the CDR3 is TGTGCCACCAGCAGAGGGACTAGCGGGGGGGGCGCAGATACGCAGTATTTT.

By proportion, this clone is medium-sized (0.01 to 0.1%). This chain links TRBV6-4 with TRBJ2-1; D is unresolved. This CDR3 comprises 15 residues. V shed 2 bases and J shed 2 bases, with 10 bases lying between them. Germline loops: CDR1 MRHNA, CDR2 SNTAGT. CDR3 region: CASSDNTEAYNEQFF. DNA of the CDR3: TGTGCCAGCAGTGACAACACAGAAGCCTACAATGAGCAGTTCTTC.

The chain combines TRBV6-6 with TRBJ1-5; 8 nucleotides line up with TRBD1. J gave up 3 bases and V 3 bases, and 4 bases lay outside the gene matches. CDR3 length: 15 amino acids. Germline CDR1 is MNHNY and CDR2 is SVGAGI (reference sequence). The CDR3 DNA reads as TGTGCCAGCAGTTATCCGGACAGGGACAATCAGCCCCAGCATTTT. Amino acid sequence: CASSYPDRDNQPQHF.

The genes are TRBV16 and TRBJ1-3; 7 bases fit TRBD1. The trim removed 2 bases at V and 0 bases at J, leaving 1 base unmatched. The CDR3 runs 15 residues. CDR1 and CDR2 (germline): KGHSY, FQNENV. The CDR3 protein is CASSQGTVSGNTIYF. The CDR3 DNA follows: TGTGCCAGCAGCCAAGGGACAGTCTCTGGAAACACCATATATTTT.

This chain links TRBV11-2 with TRBJ2-7; D perhaps matches TRBD2 (6 bases). This CDR3 comprises 14 residues. The V and J ends lost 3 bases and 7 bases respectively, with 16 bases between them. Germline loops: CDR1 SGHAT, CDR2 FQNNGV. This CDR3 is CASSLDAGGGEQYF. CDR3 bases: TGTGCCAGCAGCTTGGACGCAGGTGGAGGGGAGCAGTACTTC.

The chain recombines TRBV9 with TRBJ2-1, with 7 bases fitting TRBD2. The CDR3 is 16 amino acids. The germline V gene has CDR1 SGDLS and CDR2 YYNGEE. The V segment lost 4 bases and the J segment 8 bases; nucleotides outside the gene matches: 15. As DNA, the CDR3 is TGTGCCAGCAGCCCCCCTGGGGGGGAGTTATTCCATGAGCAGTTCTTC. Its protein is CASSPPGGELFHEQFF.

The chain uses TRBV6-2 or TRBV6-3 and TRBJ1-5; tentatively, D is TRBD1 (5 bases). With 1 base removed from V and 0 bases from J, the gap between germline ends came to 16 bases. The germline gives CDR1 MNHEY, CDR2 SVGEGT. The CDR3 covers 18 residues. DNA for the CDR3: TGTGCCAGCAGTTACTACCAACAGGAAATATATAGCAATCAGCCCCAGCATTTT. Amino acid sequence: CASSYYQQEIYSNQPQHF.

The V call is TRBV6-4, the J call TRBJ1-5; 10 bases agree with TRBD1. The CDR3 runs 17 residues. The germline CDR1 and CDR2 sequences are MRHNA and SNTAGT. The trim removed 4 bases at V and 0 bases at J, leaving 6 bases unmatched. The chain's CDR3 is CASSAGQGGFSNQPQHF. CDR3 nucleotide sequence: TGTGCCAGCAGTGCCGGACAGGGGGGATTTAGCAATCAGCCCCAGCATTTT.